What follows is one TCR beta chain and its context. Its specificity is not known. V trimming: 4 bases; J trimming: 4 bases; junction bases outside the gene matches: 11. The germline V gene encodes CDR1 MNHEY and CDR2 SVGAGI. The CDR3 runs 16 residues. This entry is derived from a study of CD8+ T cells in alopecia areata. Study summary: Treated patients swallowed 5 to 10 mg of oral tofacitinib twice daily. Study-wide results and limits: More clonal than normal scalp was lesional scalp, particularly alopecia totalis/universalis.

cDNA reverse transcribed from extracted RNA served as the sequencing template. The data were produced by immunoSEQ multiplex PCR, yet TCRdb's version contains in-frame clones alone and is incomplete. The sample consists of over 200,000 clones, around 62% of them appearing once. The sequencing used CD4+ T cells sorted from blood, collected at week 0. This clonotype was obtained from a human donor with alopecia areata. This chain uses TRBV6-5 with TRBJ1-1, with 8 bases aligning to TRBD1. Here the CDR3 reads CASSSPRQGLGTEAFF. In DNA, the CDR3 is TGTGCCAGCAGTTCCCCAAGACAGGGGTTGGGCACTGAAGCTTTCTTT.